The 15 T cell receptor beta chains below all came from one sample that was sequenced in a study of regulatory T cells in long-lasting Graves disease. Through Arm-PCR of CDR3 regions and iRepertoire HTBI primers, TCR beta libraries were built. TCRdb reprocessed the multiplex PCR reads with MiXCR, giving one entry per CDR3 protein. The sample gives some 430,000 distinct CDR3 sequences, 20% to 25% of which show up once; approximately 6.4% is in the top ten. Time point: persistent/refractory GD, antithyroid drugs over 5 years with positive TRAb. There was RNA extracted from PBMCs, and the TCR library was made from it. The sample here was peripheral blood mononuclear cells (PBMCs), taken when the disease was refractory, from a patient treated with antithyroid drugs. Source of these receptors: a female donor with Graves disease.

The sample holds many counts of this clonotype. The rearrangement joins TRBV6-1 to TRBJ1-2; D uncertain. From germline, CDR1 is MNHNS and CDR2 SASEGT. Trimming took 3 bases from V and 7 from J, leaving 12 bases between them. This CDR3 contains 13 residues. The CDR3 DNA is TGTGCCAGCAGTGAGGACGGGCTTTTTGGCTACACCTTC. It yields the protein CASSEDGLFGYTF.

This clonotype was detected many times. The CDR3 DNA is TGTGCCAGCAGTCGGATAAGATCTACGGAGACCCAGTACTTC. It encodes CASSRIRSTETQYF. The rearrangement links TRBV28 to TRBJ2-5; D is uncertain. The CDR3 has 14 residues. Trimming pared 5 bases from V and 5 bases from J, leaving 15 bases between. Germline CDR1 MDHEN, CDR2 SYDVKM.

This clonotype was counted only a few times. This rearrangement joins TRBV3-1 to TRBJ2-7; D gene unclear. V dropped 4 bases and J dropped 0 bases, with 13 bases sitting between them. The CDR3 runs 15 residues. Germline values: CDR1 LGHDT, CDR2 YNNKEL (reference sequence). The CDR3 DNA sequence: TGTGCCAGCAGCCCGAGGACGGTGAGCTCCTACGAGCAGTACTTC. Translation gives CASSPRTVSSYEQYF.

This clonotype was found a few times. Written as DNA, the CDR3 is TGCGCCAGCAGCGCAGGTGGGACAGGGTCTCTTGGGTATGGCTACACCTTC. Its protein is CASSAGGTGSLGYGYTF. The gene calls are TRBV5-1 and TRBJ1-2; 9 bases match TRBD1. Germline values: CDR1 SGHRS, CDR2 YFSETQ. This CDR3 spans 17 amino acids. After removal of 4 bases from V and 5 bases from J, the junction contained 15 bases not matched to a gene.

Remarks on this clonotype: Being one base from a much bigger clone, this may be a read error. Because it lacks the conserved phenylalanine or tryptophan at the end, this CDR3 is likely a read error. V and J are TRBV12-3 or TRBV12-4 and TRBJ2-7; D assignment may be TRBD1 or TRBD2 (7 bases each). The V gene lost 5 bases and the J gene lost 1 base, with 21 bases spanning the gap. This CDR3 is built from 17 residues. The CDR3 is CASSGGDSTFTSYEQYL. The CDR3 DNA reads TGTGCCAGCAGTGGGGGGGACAGCACCTTCACTTCCTACGAGCAGTACCTC.

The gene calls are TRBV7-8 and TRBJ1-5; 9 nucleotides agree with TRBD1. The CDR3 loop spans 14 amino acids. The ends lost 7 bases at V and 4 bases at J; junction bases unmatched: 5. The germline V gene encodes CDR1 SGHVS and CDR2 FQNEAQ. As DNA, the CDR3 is TGTGCCAGCACCGGGACAGGGCCGAATCAGCCCCAGCATTTT. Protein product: CASTGTGPNQPQHF.

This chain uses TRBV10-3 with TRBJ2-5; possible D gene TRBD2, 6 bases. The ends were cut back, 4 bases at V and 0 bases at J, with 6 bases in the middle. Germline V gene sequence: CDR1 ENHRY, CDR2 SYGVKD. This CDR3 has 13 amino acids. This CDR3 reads CAISGGDQETQYF. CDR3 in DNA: TGTGCCATCAGTGGGGGGGACCAAGAGACCCAGTACTTC.

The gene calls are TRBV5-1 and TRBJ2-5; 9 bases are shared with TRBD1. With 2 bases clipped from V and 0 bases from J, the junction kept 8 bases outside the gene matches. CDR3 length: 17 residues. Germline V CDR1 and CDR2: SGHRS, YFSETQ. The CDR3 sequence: CASSFWTGVNYQETQYF. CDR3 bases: TGCGCCAGCAGCTTCTGGACAGGGGTAAATTACCAAGAGACCCAGTACTTC.

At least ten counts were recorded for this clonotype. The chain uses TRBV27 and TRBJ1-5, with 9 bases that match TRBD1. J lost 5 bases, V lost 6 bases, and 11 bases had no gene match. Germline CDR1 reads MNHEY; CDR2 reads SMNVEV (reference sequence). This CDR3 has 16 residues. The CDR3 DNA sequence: TGTGCCAGCAGCTCCGGGACAGGGAGTTTTTATCAGCCCCAGCATTTT. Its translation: CASSSGTGSFYQPQHF.

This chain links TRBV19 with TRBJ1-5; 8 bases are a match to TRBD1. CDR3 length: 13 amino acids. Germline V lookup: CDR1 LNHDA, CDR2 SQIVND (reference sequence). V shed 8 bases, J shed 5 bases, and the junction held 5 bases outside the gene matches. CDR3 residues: CASRQGRDQPQHF. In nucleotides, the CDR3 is TGTGCCAGTCGACAGGGGCGGGATCAGCCCCAGCATTTT.

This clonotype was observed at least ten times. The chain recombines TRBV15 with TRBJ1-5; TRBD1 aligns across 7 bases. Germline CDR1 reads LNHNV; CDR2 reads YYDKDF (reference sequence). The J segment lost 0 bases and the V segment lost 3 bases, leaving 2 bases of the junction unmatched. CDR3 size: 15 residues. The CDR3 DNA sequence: TGTGCCACCAGCAGTGGGACAGTTAGCAATCAGCCCCAGCATTTT. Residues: CATSSGTVSNQPQHF. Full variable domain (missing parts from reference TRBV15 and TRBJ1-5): DAMVIQNPRYQVTQFGKPVTLSCSQTLNHNVMYWYQQKSSQAPKLLFHYYDKDFNNEADTPDNFQSRRPNTSFCFLDIRSPGLGDTAMYLCATSSGTVSNQPQHFGDGTRLSIL.

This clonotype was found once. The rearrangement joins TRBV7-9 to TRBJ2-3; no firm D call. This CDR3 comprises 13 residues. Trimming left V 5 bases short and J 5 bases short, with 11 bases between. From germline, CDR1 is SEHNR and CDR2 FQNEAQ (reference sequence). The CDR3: CASSQKVIDTQYF. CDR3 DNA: TGTGCCAGCAGCCAAAAGGTTATAGATACGCAGTATTTT.

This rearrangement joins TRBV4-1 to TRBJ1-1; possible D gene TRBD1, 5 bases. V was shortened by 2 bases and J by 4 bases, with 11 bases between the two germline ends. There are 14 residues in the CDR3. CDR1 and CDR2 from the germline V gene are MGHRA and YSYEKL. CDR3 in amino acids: CASSQLGAGTEAFF. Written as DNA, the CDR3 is TGCGCCAGCAGCCAACTAGGGGCGGGCACTGAAGCTTTCTTT.

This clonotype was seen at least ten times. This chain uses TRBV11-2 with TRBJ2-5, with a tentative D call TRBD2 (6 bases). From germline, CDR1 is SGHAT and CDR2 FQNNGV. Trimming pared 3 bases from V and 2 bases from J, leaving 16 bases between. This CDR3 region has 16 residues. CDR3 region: CASSFRFGTPQETQYF. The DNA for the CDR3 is TGTGCCAGCAGCTTCAGATTCGGGACTCCACAAGAGACCCAGTACTTC.

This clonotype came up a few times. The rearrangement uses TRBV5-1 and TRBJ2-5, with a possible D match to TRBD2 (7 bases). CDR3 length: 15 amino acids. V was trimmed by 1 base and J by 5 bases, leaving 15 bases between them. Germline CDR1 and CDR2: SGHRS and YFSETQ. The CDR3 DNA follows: TGCGCCAGCAGCTTGACGGCGGGGGCGGAGGAGACCCAGTACTTC. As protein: CASSLTAGAEETQYF. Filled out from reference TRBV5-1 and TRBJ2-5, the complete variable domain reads KAGVTQTPRYLIKTRGQQVTLSCSPISGHRSVSWYQQTPGQGLQFLFEYFSETQRNKGNFPGRFSGRQFSNSRSEMNVSTLELGDSALYLCASSLTAGAEETQYFGPGTRLLVL.